The 25 T cell receptor beta chains below all came from one sample that was sequenced in a study of blood T cell repertoires in COVID-19. Using immunoSEQ multiplex PCR, the repertoire was profiled, and TCRdb retains in-frame clones only, with some absent. The data contain approximately 200,000 clones, 86% of them seen just once; the ten biggest clones take up approximately 2.9%. Sequencing used peripheral blood. These TCRs come from a woman aged 25 to 39 with active or convalescent COVID-19.

This chain joins TRBV6-4 and TRBJ1-6; D gene unclear. Per the germline V gene, CDR1 is MRHNA and CDR2 is SNTAGT. The ends were cut back, 10 bases at V and 6 bases at J, with 13 bases in the middle. The CDR3 covers 13 residues. The CDR3 bases are TGTGCCACCTCGCTTGAGTCTAATTCACCCCTCCACTTT. Its translation: CATSLESNSPLHF.

The chain links TRBV7-9 to TRBJ1-3, with 9 positions matching TRBD1. The CDR3 loop spans 19 amino acids. V shed 2 bases, J shed 3 bases, and the junction held 14 bases outside the gene matches. Germline V gives CDR1 SEHNR, CDR2 FQNEAQ (reference sequence). CDR3 nucleotide sequence: TGTGCCAGCAGCTTACCCCCGGGACAGGGAGGTATCAATGGAAACACCATATATTTT. Its translation: CASSLPPGQGGINGNTIYF.

This chain links TRBV30 with TRBJ2-1; weak D call: TRBD2 (6 bases). The CDR3 is made up of 13 amino acids. V lost 2 bases to trimming and J lost 3 bases, with 8 bases between them. Germline V lookup: CDR1 GTSNPN, CDR2 SVGIG (reference sequence). CDR3 amino acids: CAWSYGGYNEQFF. CDR3 bases: TGTGCCTGGAGTTACGGGGGCTACAATGAGCAGTTCTTC.

The rearrangement links TRBV25-1 to TRBJ1-1, with TRBD1 matching over 9 bases. The germline V gene encodes CDR1 MGHDK and CDR2 SYGVNS. The V segment lost 3 bases and the J segment 3 bases; nucleotides outside the gene matches: 5. This CDR3 is built from 15 residues. The CDR3 sequence is CASSDPTGGDTEAFF. DNA of the CDR3: TGTGCCAGCAGTGATCCGACAGGGGGGGACACTGAAGCTTTCTTT. The full variable domain, its missing parts supplied by reference TRBV25-1 and TRBJ1-1, is EADIYQTPRYLVIGTGKKITLECSQTMGHDKMYWYQQDPGMELHLIHYSYGVNSTEKGDLSSESTVSRIRTEHFPLTLESARPSHTSQYLCASSDPTGGDTEAFFGQGTRLTVV.

This sequence joins TRBV11-3 and TRBJ1-4, with no clear D. The CDR3 runs to 14 residues. Germline V lookup: CDR1 SGHNT, CDR2 YENEEA. Trimming removed 5 bases from V and 8 bases from J, with 15 bases in between. The CDR3 DNA reads as TGTGCCAGCAGCCCTGACACTGGGAGGGAAAAACTGTTTTTT. It yields the protein CASSPDTGREKLFF.

This chain uses TRBV5-4 with TRBJ2-3, with D perhaps matching TRBD2 (6 bases). The CDR3 loop spans 15 amino acids. Trimming removed 1 base at V and 2 bases at J, with 11 bases between. Germline CDR1 is SGHNT and CDR2 is YYREEE (reference sequence). CDR3 sequence: CASSLSSSATDTQYF. For the CDR3, the DNA is TGTGCCAGCAGCTTGTCGTCTAGCGCCACAGATACGCAGTATTTT.

This sequence joins TRBV5-1 and TRBJ1-1; D unclear. The germline CDR1 and CDR2 sequences are SGHRS and YFSETQ. This CDR3 contains 14 residues. V was shortened by 4 bases and J by 5 bases, with 15 bases between the two germline ends. The CDR3 bases are TGCGCCAGCAGCCCGTGGACTGAGACAACTGAAGCTTTCTTT. It is translated as CASSPWTETTEAFF.

The chain carries TRBV3-1 (or the pseudogene TRBV3-2) and TRBJ2-2, with 8 bases aligning to TRBD2. The CDR3 extends over 17 amino acids. CDR1 and CDR2 (germline): LGHDT, YNNKEL (reference sequence). J was trimmed by 5 bases and V by 1 base; bases with no gene match: 9. The CDR3 reads CASSQVPGGAGTGELFF. CDR3 nucleotides: TGTGCCAGCAGCCAAGTACCGGGAGGGGCGGGTACCGGGGAGCTGTTTTTT.

V and J are TRBV6-5 and TRBJ2-1, with 9 bases matching TRBD1. The CDR3 length is 16 residues. V lost 0 bases and J lost 4; bases outside the gene matches: 4. The germline V gene has CDR1 MNHEY and CDR2 SVGAGI. The CDR3 reads CASSYSTGQGYNEQFF. CDR3 in DNA: TGTGCCAGCAGTTACTCGACCGGACAGGGGTACAATGAGCAGTTCTTC.

The rearrangement links TRBV7-8 to TRBJ1-3, with 8 bases identical to TRBD1. The germline gives CDR1 SGHVS, CDR2 FQNEAQ. The CDR3 is 20 amino acids. With V trimmed by 0 bases and J by 2 bases, 15 bases remained unmatched. For the CDR3, the DNA is TGTGCCAGCAGCTTAGCGGAGGGACAGGACCGGGATGAAGCTGGAAACACCATATATTTT. This encodes CASSLAEGQDRDEAGNTIYF.

The V call is TRBV7-9, the J call TRBJ1-3; tentative D call: TRBD1 (5 bases). With 6 bases removed from V and 0 bases from J, the gap between germline ends came to 15 bases. Germline V gene sequence: CDR1 SEHNR, CDR2 FQNEAQ (reference sequence). CDR3 length: 16 residues. CDR3 sequence: CASSLGAINSGNTIYF. CDR3 nucleotides: TGTGCCAGCAGTCTAGGGGCAATAAACTCTGGAAACACCATATATTTT.

As regards this clone: It may be a read error: a sequence one base away is much more abundant. Different DNA sequences within this sample yield the same CDR3. The chain joins TRBV6-6 to TRBJ1-2; TRBD1 matches 7 bases. V shed 2 bases and J 11 bases; nucleotides not matched to a gene: 8. The CDR3 loop spans 13 amino acids. From germline, CDR1 is MNHNY and CDR2 SVGAGI (reference sequence). CDR3 amino acids: CASSYGTEGVYTF. The CDR3 nucleotides read TGTGCCAGCAGTTACGGGACAGAGGGAGTTTACACCTTC.

This clone is a singleton in its sample. The chain joins TRBV19 to TRBJ1-1, with 7 bases identical to TRBD1. With 3 bases clipped from V and 1 base from J, the junction kept 5 bases outside the gene matches. CDR1 is LNHDA and CDR2 is SQIVND in the germline V gene (reference sequence). The length of the CDR3 is 15 residues. As DNA, the CDR3 is TGTGCCAGTAGTATGGGGCAGGGGGGGAACACTGAAGCTTTCTTT. It is translated as CASSMGQGGNTEAFF.

The chain recombines TRBV11-3 with TRBJ1-2; D is unresolved. The CDR3 extends over 14 amino acids. Trimming removed 7 bases at V and 0 bases at J, with 12 bases between. The germline gives CDR1 SGHNT, CDR2 YENEEA. CDR3 sequence: CASTMGSANYGYTF. CDR3 bases: TGTGCCAGCACAATGGGGAGTGCTAACTATGGCTACACCTTC.

As regards this clone: Because the CDR3's place on the DNA is in doubt, the DNA is left out and the CDR3 is given as listed by TCRdb. This chain joins TRBV14 and TRBJ2-7; the D segment call TRBD1 is taken from the table without a DNA check. The germline gives CDR1 SGHDN, CDR2 FVKESK. The length of the CDR3 is 15 amino acids, counting both ends. The chain's CDR3 is CASSQVGQGAALRYF.

This rearrangement joins TRBV4-1 to TRBJ2-1; 7 nucleotides match TRBD2. V trimming: 5 bases; J trimming: 0 bases; junction bases outside the gene matches: 4. There are 15 residues in the CDR3. Per the germline V gene, CDR1 is MGHRA and CDR2 is YSYEKL. CDR3 region: CASSSRESSYNEQFF. The CDR3 DNA sequence: TGCGCCAGCAGCTCGCGGGAGTCCTCCTACAATGAGCAGTTCTTC.

The gene calls are TRBV27 and TRBJ2-5; 8 bases align to TRBD2. Germline V gene data show CDR1 as MNHEY and CDR2 as SMNVEV (reference sequence). The trim removed 4 bases at V and 5 bases at J, leaving 9 bases unmatched. The CDR3 is 15 residues long. The CDR3 is CASSSIAGSAETQYF. CDR3 nucleotide sequence: TGTGCCAGCAGTTCAATAGCGGGATCGGCGGAGACCCAGTACTTC.

V and J are TRBV13 and TRBJ2-1; tentatively, D is TRBD1 (5 bases). CDR1 is PRHDT, CDR2 FYEKMQ, per germline (reference sequence). The CDR3 length is 15 residues. V was shortened by 5 bases and J by 7 bases, with 18 bases between the two germline ends. The CDR3 here is CASSPRKGVGNEQFF. The CDR3 bases are TGTGCCAGCAGCCCCAGAAAAGGGGTAGGGAATGAGCAGTTCTTC. The variable domain in full, with the rest retrieved from reference TRBV13 and TRBJ2-1, is AAGVIQSPRHLIKEKRETATLKCYPIPRHDTVYWYQQGPGQDPQFLISFYEKMQSDKGSIPDRFSAQQFSDYHSELNMSSLELGDSALYFCASSPRKGVGNEQFFGPGTRLTVL.

The chain uses TRBV28 and TRBJ2-7; 12 bases match TRBD2. Germline V gives CDR1 MDHEN, CDR2 SYDVKM. The CDR3 runs to 15 residues. The junction had 6 bases not matched to a gene; V was cut back by 6 bases and J by 3 bases. Here the CDR3 DNA reads TGTGCCAGCAGCCCTGGACTAGCGGGACACTACGAGCAGTACTTC. Its protein is CASSPGLAGHYEQYF.

This clone showed up just a few times. The J gene is TRBJ1-2, the V gene TRBV3-1 (or the pseudogene TRBV3-2); 7 positions agree with TRBD1. Germline V gives CDR1 LGHDT, CDR2 YNNKEL (reference sequence). V shed 4 bases, J shed 9 bases, and the junction held 5 bases outside the gene matches. This CDR3 is 12 amino acids long. The CDR3 bases are TGTGCCAGCAGCCCCGACAGGGTCAGCTACACCTTC. Translating it yields CASSPDRVSYTF.

V usage is TRBV19 and J usage is TRBJ2-1, with 9 bases that match TRBD2. Germline V gene data show CDR1 as LNHDA and CDR2 as SQIVND (reference sequence). V shed 7 bases and J 8 bases; nucleotides not matched to a gene: 9. This CDR3 is built from 14 residues. The CDR3, as DNA: TGTGCCAGTAAGTTGGCTAGCGGGGTCGATGAGCAGTTCTTC. Translation: CASKLASGVDEQFF.

The V gene is TRBV2, the J gene TRBJ1-3; D is uncertain. Germline CDR1 SNHLY, CDR2 FYNNEI. Trimming shortened V by 6 bases and J by 0 bases, and 9 bases separated the two germline ends. This CDR3 region has 14 residues. CDR3 in amino acids: CASSGRYSGNTIYF. The CDR3, as DNA: TGTGCCAGCAGCGGGAGATACTCTGGAAACACCATATATTTT.

V and J are TRBV6-6 and TRBJ1-1; D gene uncertain. Trimming cost V 7 bases and J 2 bases, with 14 bases left between them. The CDR3 extends over 14 amino acids. Germline values: CDR1 MNHNY, CDR2 SVGAGI (reference sequence). The CDR3 reads CASKLTGVNTEAFF. DNA for the CDR3: TGTGCCAGCAAGCTTACCGGGGTCAACACTGAAGCTTTCTTT.

This clone was detected once. The gene calls are TRBV7-2 and TRBJ1-2; TRBD1 agrees at 7 bases. Germline CDR1 and CDR2: SGHTA and FQGNSA. V was clipped by 4 bases and J by 3 bases; unmatched bases: 5. The CDR3 is made up of 14 amino acids. The CDR3 DNA reads TGTGCCAGCAGCTCAGGGACAGCATACTATGGCTACACCTTC. Its protein is CASSSGTAYYGYTF.

This sequence joins TRBV9 and TRBJ2-7; 7 bases line up with TRBD1. This CDR3 contains 14 residues. CDR1 is SGDLS, CDR2 YYNGEE, per germline. Trimming removed 4 bases from V and 7 bases from J; junction bases left unmatched: 11. DNA for the CDR3: TGTGCCAGCAGCACCCGGACAGGTCCGGGAGAGCAGTACTTC. Residues: CASSTRTGPGEQYF.